The clone carrying this T cell receptor beta chain was seen repeatedly, ten times or more. From germline, CDR1 is LNHDA and CDR2 SQIVND (reference sequence). With 3 bases clipped from V and 10 bases from J, the junction kept 6 bases outside the gene matches. The CDR3 spans 13 residues. The sequenced template was RNA, covering the TCR beta CDR3 region. HTBI primers served in a first-round RT-PCR, which a second-round multiplex PCR followed. From the multiplex PCR reads, TCRdb called clonotypes with MiXCR, one entry per CDR3 protein. The sample includes roughly 610,000 distinct CDR3 sequences, approximately 21% of them seen just once. This sample is part of a study of Graves' ophthalmopathy and Graves' hyperthyroidism.

The chain carries TRBV19 and TRBJ1-1; TRBD1 agrees at 9 bases. The sample was peripheral blood. This receptor was taken from a young woman with stable Graves' hyperthyroidism. Some clones in this sample may be carry-over from other donors' samples. The CDR3 spells CASSIWGQGAAFF. The CDR3 region has the DNA TGTGCCAGTAGTATTTGGGGACAGGGTGCAGCTTTCTTT.